These 29 T cell receptor beta chains were all obtained from the same sample, sequenced in a study of blood T cell repertoires in COVID-19. Profiling relied on immunoSEQ multiplex PCR, and the TCRdb table lists in-frame clones only, not all of them. Among tens of thousands of clones listed, about three quarters were seen once. The specimen sequenced was peripheral blood. Receptors were obtained from a human donor in a cohort sampled during active COVID-19.

The chain is built from TRBV9 and TRBJ2-7; possibly TRBD1 for D (6 bases). Trimming took off 3 bases at V and 2 bases at J, with 12 bases between the two ends. This CDR3 contains 14 residues. Germline values: CDR1 SGDLS, CDR2 YYNGEE. CDR3 loop: CASSATGPPYEQYF. The CDR3 DNA follows: TGTGCCAGCAGCGCGACAGGTCCGCCCTACGAGCAGTACTTC.

The V gene is TRBV27, the J gene TRBJ2-7; 11 bases match TRBD2. The CDR3 is 13 residues long. Germline CDR1 reads MNHEY; CDR2 reads SMNVEV (reference sequence). With 6 bases clipped from V and 3 bases from J, the junction kept 1 base outside the gene matches. CDR3: CASRTSGSYEQYF. For the CDR3, the DNA is TGTGCCAGCAGAACTAGCGGGAGCTACGAGCAGTACTTC.

The V gene is TRBV12-3 or TRBV12-4, the J gene TRBJ2-5, with 14 bases identical to TRBD2. The CDR3 totals 13 residues. Trimming cost V 6 bases and J 9 bases; bases outside gene matches: 3. In DNA, the CDR3 is TGTGCCAGCAGGGGGACTAGCGGGAGTGCCCAGTACTTC. Its protein is CASRGTSGSAQYF.

This chain uses TRBV5-4 with TRBJ2-7; TRBD1 agrees at 11 bases. V lost 4 bases and J lost 3; bases outside the gene matches: 6. Germline CDR1 reads SGHNT; CDR2 reads YYREEE (reference sequence). The CDR3 length is 15 residues. The CDR3 here is CASSRGGTGGYEQYF. CDR3 bases: TGTGCCAGCAGCCGTGGCGGGACAGGGGGCTACGAGCAGTACTTC. The whole variable domain, remainder taken from reference TRBV5-4 and TRBJ2-7, is ETGVTQSPTHLIKTRGQQVTLRCSSQSGHNTVSWYQQALGQGPQFIFQYYREEENGRGNFPPRFSGLQFPNYSSELNVNALELDDSALYLCASSRGGTGGYEQYFGPGTRLTVT.

This sequence joins TRBV28 and TRBJ1-6; TRBD1 aligns across 7 bases. CDR3 size: 15 residues. Germline CDR1 reads MDHEN; CDR2 reads SYDVKM. The J segment lost 7 bases and the V segment lost 5 bases, leaving 8 bases of the junction unmatched. CDR3 DNA sequence: TGTGCCAGCAGTGAACTCGGGACAGCGAATTCACCCCTCCACTTT. This codes for CASSELGTANSPLHF. The variable domain in full, completed from reference TRBV28 and TRBJ1-6, reads DVKVTQSSRYLVKRTGEKVFLECVQDMDHENMFWYRQDPGLGLRLIYFSYDVKMKEKGDIPEGYSVSREKKERFSLILESASTNQTSMYLCASSELGTANSPLHFGNGTRLTVT.

V and J are TRBV5-6 and TRBJ2-7, with 10 bases that match TRBD1. Germline assignment: CDR1 SGHDT and CDR2 YYEEEE. CDR3 length: 15 residues. V shed 1 base and J 3 bases; nucleotides not matched to a gene: 4. CDR3 in DNA: TGTGCCAGCAGCTTGATGAGGACAGGGGGCTACGAGCAGTACTTC. Its translation is CASSLMRTGGYEQYF.

This chain uses TRBV6-6 with TRBJ2-5; D might be TRBD2 (5 bases). V lost 5 bases and J 6 bases, leaving 16 bases between the germline ends. The germline gives CDR1 MNHNY, CDR2 SVGAGI (reference sequence). The CDR3 sequence is 14 residues long. The chain's CDR3 is CASSVGSSAKTQYF. DNA of the CDR3: TGTGCCAGCAGTGTGGGGAGCTCGGCGAAGACCCAGTACTTC.

This clone came up once. The rearrangement uses TRBV7-8 and TRBJ1-3; D might be TRBD1 (5 bases). Per germline, CDR1 SGHVS and CDR2 FQNEAQ. Between the trimmed V and J ends, which lost 3 bases and 8 bases, there was a span of 20 bases. The length of the CDR3 is 16 residues. CDR3 DNA sequence: TGTGCCAGCAGCTTGCGATCTACAGGCCCAGGAGACACCATATATTTT. It is translated as CASSLRSTGPGDTIYF.

V is TRBV7-2 and J is TRBJ2-7, with 7 bases matching TRBD1. With 5 bases clipped from V and 8 bases from J, the junction kept 15 bases outside the gene matches. This CDR3 spans 15 amino acids. Germline values: CDR1 SGHTA, CDR2 FQGNSA. Here the CDR3 DNA reads TGTGCCAGCAGCCCCGGACAGGCCCACCTTAGGCAGCAGTACTTC. As protein: CASSPGQAHLRQQYF.

The rearrangement joins TRBV6-5 to TRBJ2-2; D gene uncertain. This CDR3 spans 14 amino acids. Trimming stripped 6 bases from V and 0 bases from J, with 8 bases between. CDR1 and CDR2 (germline): MNHEY, SVGAGI. The CDR3 here is CASSQDANTGELFF. Written as DNA, the CDR3 is TGTGCCAGCAGCCAGGATGCGAACACCGGGGAGCTGTTTTTT.

This sequence joins TRBV7-2 and TRBJ2-3, with D uncertain. V lost 1 base, J lost 0 bases, and 8 bases lay in between. Germline assignment: CDR1 SGHTA and CDR2 FQGNSA. The CDR3 consists of 15 residues. CDR3 in DNA: TGTGCCAGCAGCTTAGGCGGAACTAGCACAGATACGCAGTATTTT. This codes for CASSLGGTSTDTQYF. The full variable domain, its missing parts supplied by reference TRBV7-2 and TRBJ2-3, is GAGVSQSPSNKVTEKGKDVELRCDPISGHTALYWYRQSLGQGLEFLIYFQGNSAPDKSGLPSDRFSAERTGGSVSTLTIQRTQQEDSAVYLCASSLGGTSTDTQYFGPGTRLTVL.

V and J are TRBV29-1 and TRBJ2-5, with D maybe TRBD1 (5 bases). CDR1 is SQVTM and CDR2 is ANQGSEA in the germline V gene. Trimming left V 3 bases short and J 9 bases short, with 17 bases between. CDR3 length: 13 amino acids. CDR3 DNA sequence: TGCAGCGTTGAGGCAGGGCAAGGTTGGGCCCAGTACTTC. It translates to CSVEAGQGWAQYF. Supplemented by reference TRBV29-1 and TRBJ2-5, the full variable domain reads SAVISQKPSRDICQRGTSLTIQCQVDSQVTMMFWYRQQPGQSLTLIATANQGSEATYESGFVIDKFPISRPNLTFSTLTVSNMSPEDSSIYLCSVEAGQGWAQYFGPGTRLLVL.

This chain joins TRBV28 and TRBJ2-7; the D is unclear. Germline lookup yields CDR1 MDHEN and CDR2 SYDVKM. The CDR3 totals 14 residues. V was clipped by 4 bases and J by 3 bases, with 13 bases between them. In DNA form, the CDR3 reads TGTGCCAGCAGTTCTCTACCCCGCGGCTACGAGCAGTACTTC. This gives the protein CASSSLPRGYEQYF.

The CDR3 sequence: CASRNQCNNQPQHF. The CDR3, as DNA: TGTGCCAGCAGAAACCAGTGTAACAATCAGCCCCAGCATTTT. The rearrangement joins TRBV6-4 to TRBJ1-5; D not certain. The V end was cut by 6 bases, the J end by 3 bases, with 12 bases between. Looked up from germline, CDR1 is MRHNA and CDR2 is SNTAGT. The CDR3 is 14 residues long.

This chain connects TRBV10-3 to TRBJ2-7; D gene uncertain. The CDR3 runs 13 residues. V was clipped by 3 bases and J by 6 bases, with 12 bases between them. Germline V gives CDR1 ENHRY, CDR2 SYGVKD. The CDR3 loop reads CAISDPPNGEQYF. The CDR3 bases are TGTGCCATCAGTGACCCACCAAACGGCGAGCAGTACTTC.

The V gene is TRBV28, the J gene TRBJ2-7; 9 nucleotides agree with TRBD2. CDR3 size: 15 residues. Germline V gives CDR1 MDHEN, CDR2 SYDVKM. V lost 2 bases to trimming and J lost 3 bases; unmatched junction nucleotides: 5. CDR3 loop: CASSLRSSGNYEQYF. CDR3 nucleotide sequence: TGTGCCAGCAGTTTAAGGTCTAGCGGGAACTACGAGCAGTACTTC. The full variable domain, in which reference TRBV28 and TRBJ2-7 provide the parts outside the CDR3, is DVKVTQSSRYLVKRTGEKVFLECVQDMDHENMFWYRQDPGLGLRLIYFSYDVKMKEKGDIPEGYSVSREKKERFSLILESASTNQTSMYLCASSLRSSGNYEQYFGPGTRLTVT.

V is TRBV20-1 and J is TRBJ1-1; D unclear. The V gene's germline CDR1 is DFQATT and CDR2 SNEGSKA (reference sequence). CDR3 length: 12 residues. The V end lost 3 bases, the J end lost 1 base, and 6 bases lay between the germline ends. The CDR3: CSASGQNTEAFF. CDR3 coding DNA: TGCAGTGCTAGTGGGCAGAACACTGAAGCTTTCTTT.

This rearrangement joins TRBV5-1 to TRBJ2-1; D might be TRBD1 (5 bases). This CDR3 comprises 17 residues. Trimming pared 0 bases from V and 7 bases from J, leaving 20 bases between. Germline V gene data show CDR1 as SGHRS and CDR2 as YFSETQ. The CDR3 spells CASSLGPTGRIVNEQFF. The CDR3 DNA sequence: TGCGCCAGCAGCTTGGGGCCCACAGGTAGGATAGTAAATGAGCAGTTCTTC.

This sequence joins TRBV28 and TRBJ1-4, with D unresolved. The CDR3 runs 12 residues. Germline CDR1 MDHEN, CDR2 SYDVKM. Trimming removed 10 bases from V and 8 bases from J, with 14 bases in between. CDR3 sequence reads: CATMTLGEKLFF. The CDR3 DNA reads as TGTGCCACAATGACCCTCGGGGAAAAACTGTTTTTT.

This clone showed up just once. CDR3: CASSLVTGLTF. The CDR3 DNA is TGTGCCAGCAGCCTGGTGACAGGGCTCACCTTC. The chain recombines TRBV7-2 with TRBJ1-2; TRBD1 aligns across 7 bases. The CDR3 consists of 11 residues. Germline V gene data show CDR1 as SGHTA and CDR2 as FQGNSA. V dropped 5 bases and J dropped 13; count of bases not matched to a gene: 7.

This clone was recorded only once. The chain recombines TRBV5-1 with TRBJ2-3; 10 bases agree with TRBD2. Trimming removed 0 bases from V and 6 bases from J; junction bases left unmatched: 7. Germline V CDR1 and CDR2: SGHRS, YFSETQ. The CDR3 is 16 residues long. CDR3 in amino acids: CASSLDLAGAGDTQYF. CDR3 nucleotides: TGCGCCAGCAGCTTGGATCTAGCGGGAGCAGGGGATACGCAGTATTTT.

The chain is built from TRBV28 and TRBJ2-7; the match to TRBD2 covers 8 bases. Germline loops: CDR1 MDHEN, CDR2 SYDVKM. Trimming at V came to 8 bases and at J to 3 bases, leaving 6 bases not matched to a gene. The CDR3 totals 13 residues. CDR3 nucleotide sequence: TGTGCCAGCGGGAAGCGGGAGCTCTACGAGCAGTACTTC. This encodes CASGKRELYEQYF.

This clone was counted only a few times. This chain joins TRBV7-2 and TRBJ2-2; 7 bases are a match to TRBD2. The CDR3 is made up of 16 amino acids. Germline assignment: CDR1 SGHTA and CDR2 FQGNSA. V shed 5 bases and J 0 bases; nucleotides not matched to a gene: 6. CDR3: CASSLRSGTNTGELFF. As DNA, the CDR3 is TGTGCCAGCAGCCTGCGAAGCGGGACGAACACCGGGGAGCTGTTTTTT.

The V and J genes are TRBV2 and TRBJ2-3, with D unclear. The CDR3 is 14 residues long. Germline V gene lookup returns CDR1 SNHLY and CDR2 FYNNEI. Trimming cost V 8 bases and J 0 bases, with 12 bases left between them. The CDR3, as DNA: TGTGCCAGCTGCCTTTTCGGGAGCACAGATACGCAGTATTTT. Protein product: CASCLFGSTDTQYF.

This sequence joins TRBV30 and TRBJ2-3, with D perhaps TRBD1 (6 bases). Germline V gene sequence: CDR1 GTSNPN, CDR2 SVGIG (reference sequence). The CDR3 extends over 13 amino acids. V shed 5 bases and J shed 6 bases, with 15 bases lying between them. CDR3 sequence: CAWGDTSRDTQYF. CDR3 nucleotide sequence: TGTGCCTGGGGGGACACCTCTCGGGATACGCAGTATTTT.

The chain links TRBV13 to TRBJ2-1; 8 bases map to TRBD2. Germline V CDR1 and CDR2: PRHDT, FYEKMQ (reference sequence). Unmatched junction bases numbered 5, after V lost 3 bases and J lost 1 base. The CDR3 extends over 16 amino acids. The CDR3 DNA is TGTGCCAGCAGCTTCGGAGCGGGAGATTCCTACAATGAGCAGTTCTTC. This encodes CASSFGAGDSYNEQFF.

The rearrangement links TRBV19 to TRBJ2-5, with TRBD2 matching 13 bases. V was pared by 3 bases and J by 4 bases, with 2 bases of the junction left unmatched. This CDR3 has 15 residues. Germline CDR1 reads LNHDA; CDR2 reads SQIVND (reference sequence). This chain's CDR3 is CASSIGLAGVETQYF. CDR3 in DNA: TGTGCCAGTAGTATCGGACTAGCGGGAGTAGAGACCCAGTACTTC.

This clone was found once. The chain couples TRBV3-1 (or the pseudogene TRBV3-2) to TRBJ2-3; 9 nucleotides match TRBD2. The germline CDR1 and CDR2 sequences are LGHDT and YNNKEL (reference sequence). The CDR3 is 15 amino acids. V was pared by 2 bases and J by 2 bases, with 2 bases of the junction left unmatched. CDR3 residues: CASSQLAGPTDTQYF. The CDR3 bases are TGTGCCAGCAGCCAACTAGCGGGACCCACAGATACGCAGTATTTT.

V gene TRBV7-2 combines with J gene TRBJ1-6; no clear D. In germline, CDR1 is SGHTA, CDR2 FQGNSA. The CDR3 is made up of 15 amino acids. Trimming removed 7 bases at V and 0 bases at J, with 10 bases between. DNA of the CDR3: TGTGCCAGCACCCGCGGAAGCTCCTATAATTCACCCCTCCACTTT. Its translation: CASTRGSSYNSPLHF.